The rows below give T cell receptor beta chains drawn from one sample of a study of blood T cell repertoires in COVID-19. Method: immunoSEQ multiplex PCR; TCRdb's copy keeps in-frame clones and lacks some. The table records over 250,000 clones, 70% to 85% of them present only once. Sequenced sample: peripheral blood. These receptors all come from a human donor with COVID-19, enrolled during active disease. The donor label of this sample is uncertain. The CDR3 runs from the conserved cysteine through the conserved F or W. The order of the fields is clone size, J gene, CDR3 length, D gene, V gene, CDR3 protein, CDR3 DNA. The D gene is left open where the match is weak. Only some rows state a clone size, as once, few, many or a class for expanded clones.

clone_size: .; j_call: TRBJ1-4; cdr3_length: 17; d_call: TRBD1; v_call: TRBV10-3; cdr3_aa: CAIRFPGQGPSNEKLFF; cdr3_nt: TGTGCCATCAGATTTCCGGGACAGGGTCCCTCCAATGAAAAACTGTTTTTT
clone_size: few; j_call: TRBJ2-3; cdr3_length: 15; d_call: TRBD1; v_call: TRBV19; cdr3_aa: CASSIDRAGTDTQYF; cdr3_nt: TGTGCCAGTAGTATTGACAGGGCCGGCACAGATACGCAGTATTTT
clone_size: .; j_call: TRBJ2-7; cdr3_length: 15; d_call: TRBD1; v_call: TRBV28; cdr3_aa: CASSRDRVGAYEQYF; cdr3_nt: TGTGCCAGCAGCCGCGACAGGGTCGGGGCCTACGAGCAGTACTTC
clone_size: .; j_call: TRBJ1-2; cdr3_length: 13; d_call: .; v_call: TRBV7-3; cdr3_aa: CASSLDWGDGYTF; cdr3_nt: TGTGCCAGCAGCTTGGACTGGGGGGATGGCTACACCTTC
clone_size: many; j_call: TRBJ1-2; cdr3_length: 14; d_call: .; v_call: TRBV7-2; cdr3_aa: CASTKVRRTYGYTF; cdr3_nt: TGTGCCAGTACTAAAGTAAGGAGGACGTATGGCTACACCTTC
clone_size: few; j_call: TRBJ2-3; cdr3_length: 14; d_call: TRBD2; v_call: TRBV19; cdr3_aa: CASRRDYSTDTQYF; cdr3_nt: TGTGCCAGTAGGCGGGACTATAGCACAGATACGCAGTATTTT
clone_size: few; j_call: TRBJ2-3; cdr3_length: 17; d_call: TRBD2; v_call: TRBV28; cdr3_aa: CASSPILAGGPTDTQYF; cdr3_nt: TGTGCCAGCAGTCCGATACTAGCGGGAGGGCCCACAGATACGCAGTATTTT
clone_size: .; j_call: TRBJ1-1; cdr3_length: 12; d_call: .; v_call: TRBV19; cdr3_aa: CASSRANTEAFF; cdr3_nt: TGTGCCAGTAGTAGAGCGAACACTGAAGCTTTCTTT
clone_size: .; j_call: TRBJ2-1; cdr3_length: 16; d_call: TRBD2; v_call: TRBV27; cdr3_aa: CASSFQLAGKNNEQFF; cdr3_nt: TGTGCCAGCAGTTTCCAGCTAGCGGGTAAGAACAATGAGCAGTTCTTC
clone_size: .; j_call: TRBJ1-3; cdr3_length: 16; d_call: TRBD1; v_call: TRBV19; cdr3_aa: CASSFPQGSSGNTIYF; cdr3_nt: TGTGCCAGTAGTTTTCCACAGGGGTCCTCTGGAAACACCATATATTTT
clone_size: once; j_call: TRBJ1-1; cdr3_length: 12; d_call: .; v_call: TRBV19; cdr3_aa: CASSPGFTEAFF; cdr3_nt: TGTGCCAGTAGCCCAGGGTTTACTGAAGCTTTCTTT
clone_size: .; j_call: TRBJ2-1; cdr3_length: 16; d_call: TRBD1; v_call: TRBV28; cdr3_aa: CASSLGPGQGKNEQFF; cdr3_nt: TGTGCCAGCAGTTTAGGCCCGGGACAGGGAAAAAATGAGCAGTTCTTC
clone_size: .; j_call: TRBJ1-5; cdr3_length: 13; d_call: .; v_call: TRBV7-9; cdr3_aa: CASSLARSQPQHF; cdr3_nt: TGTGCCAGCAGCTTAGCGAGGAGTCAGCCCCAGCATTTT
clone_size: .; j_call: TRBJ2-5; cdr3_length: 15; d_call: .; v_call: TRBV6-6; cdr3_aa: CASRHHRRPQETQYF; cdr3_nt: TGTGCCAGCAGACACCACCGGAGACCCCAAGAGACCCAGTACTTC
clone_size: .; j_call: TRBJ1-6; cdr3_length: 16; d_call: .; v_call: TRBV30; cdr3_aa: CAWSILSAGSDSPLHF; cdr3_nt: TGTGCCTGGAGCATCCTTTCGGCAGGGTCGGACTCACCCCTCCACTTT
clone_size: .; j_call: TRBJ1-3; cdr3_length: 14; d_call: .; v_call: TRBV6-5; cdr3_aa: CASSRGGSGNTIYF; cdr3_nt: TGTGCCAGCAGTAGGGGTGGCTCTGGAAACACCATATATTTT
clone_size: .; j_call: TRBJ2-3; cdr3_length: 17; d_call: TRBD2; v_call: TRBV2; cdr3_aa: CASSEALRTGGPDTQYF; cdr3_nt: TGTGCCAGCAGTGAAGCGCTTAGGACGGGAGGGCCGGATACGCAGTATTTT
clone_size: .; j_call: TRBJ2-5; cdr3_length: 15; d_call: TRBD2; v_call: TRBV3-1/TRBV3-2; cdr3_aa: CASSQASGGWETQYF; cdr3_nt: TGTGCCAGCAGCCAAGCCAGCGGGGGGTGGGAGACCCAGTACTTC
clone_size: .; j_call: TRBJ2-1; cdr3_length: 15; d_call: .; v_call: TRBV19; cdr3_aa: CASSPDRILYNEQFF; cdr3_nt: TGTGCCAGTAGCCCAGACAGGATTCTCTACAATGAGCAGTTCTTC
clone_size: .; j_call: TRBJ1-4; cdr3_length: 15; d_call: TRBD1; v_call: TRBV5-1; cdr3_aa: CASSRDRATNEKLFF; cdr3_nt: TGCGCCAGCAGCAGGGACAGAGCCACTAATGAAAAACTGTTTTTT
clone_size: .; j_call: TRBJ1-1; cdr3_length: 14; d_call: .; v_call: TRBV19; cdr3_aa: CASSPREPNTEAFF; cdr3_nt: TGTGCCAGTAGCCCCCGGGAGCCGAACACTGAAGCTTTCTTT
clone_size: few; j_call: TRBJ2-3; cdr3_length: 16; d_call: TRBD2; v_call: TRBV10-3; cdr3_aa: CAISDGSSGRPDTQYF; cdr3_nt: TGTGCCATCAGTGACGGGTCTAGCGGGAGACCAGATACGCAGTATTTT